This T cell receptor (beta chain) is from a study of T cell clonality in common variable immunodeficiency (dated by TCRdb to between 2014 and 2017). Study-level results and caveats: CVID TCRbeta sequences reportedly showed fewer deletions and N-nucleotide insertions and lacked highly modified clones with 13 or more V deletions. Compared with healthy controls, CVID subjects showed increased TCRbeta clonality (t-test p = 0.018), a feature most characteristic of about a third of subjects. Although equal DNA input was used, an average of approximately 74,000 unique sequences per sample was obtained for controls, compared with some 30,000 for CVID samples. Fewer TCRbeta clones were shared among CVID subjects than among healthy controls (p < 0.0001). According to the authors, figuring out what caused the increased clonality in CVID would require sequencing the repertoires of T cell subpopulations. Differences among patients in the CVID cohort limited the correlations between repertoire features and clinical complications.

Including the terminal cysteine and phenylalanine, the CDR3 comprises 15 residues. The CDR3 was read in part: 36 bases, with the frame set at base 1. A distance of 14 bases separates the germline ends of V and J, which lose 1 base and 8 bases respectively. The germline V gene (reference sequence) gives CDR1 as SEHNR and CDR2 as FQNEAQ. Diagnosis of CVID followed standard criteria, namely serum IgG, IgA and/or IgM below the normal range together with specific antibody deficiency. There were 40 to 45 subjects in the CVID group (about 29 male and around 15 female), ranging in age from roughly 9 to 65 years, with a mean age of about 40. Most of the CVID patients and most of the healthy controls were of Caucasian heritage. All CVID subjects had received replacement immunoglobulin therapy for at least one year at the time of study participation. No CVID subject was ill or taking immunomodulatory or immunosuppressive medication when blood was collected. Heparinized peripheral whole blood samples of about 4.5 to 8 ml were collected from each donor. Genomic DNA from adults with common variable immune deficiency (CVID) and from healthy adult controls was the source for sequencing TCRbeta CDR3 repertoires. Diluted blood was density-centrifuged over Hypaque 1077 or Ficoll-Paque to isolate peripheral blood mononuclear cells. Genomic DNA was obtained from unsorted mononuclear cells through either Qiagen column purification or a centrifugation-based method.

This clone has a handful of counts. Its target antigen remains unknown. The read finishes 3 residues shy of the CDR3 end, and the germline J gene is used to complete it. For sequencing, equivalent amounts of genomic DNA were input from CVID and control samples. For every sample, a 60 bp segment covering the rearranged TCRbeta CDR3 region was amplified and then sequenced. The immunoSEQ assay, a bias-corrected multiplex PCR combined with high-throughput sequencing, was used for TCRbeta amplification. The authors' pipeline ran thus. Every unique nucleotide sequence was considered a clone and was annotated with V, D and J genes, copy number and frequency. Sequences were labeled productive if in frame, and non-productive if out of frame or containing stop codons. As previously described, clonality was computed from Shannon's entropy. Mean CDR3 Kyte-Doolittle hydropathy was derived from the predicted amino acid sequences of productive clones. The R hclust function was used to hierarchically cluster scaled V gene usage with Manhattan distance and complete linkage. Sharing of clones by CDR3 amino acid sequence was evaluated through resampling of 12 repertoires per group over 100 rounds. The repertoires were searched for 70 published EBV-specific and roughly 240 published CMV-specific TCRbeta sequences. A couple of CVID samples that yielded fewer than 10,000 sequences were excluded from the analysis, so approximately 38 CVID repertoires were retained. TCRdb's version of the immuneACCESS table is confined to in-frame rearrangements and falls short of the full clone set. An unresolved V gene accounts for under half of the shortfall where checked; the remainder is of unknown origin. V and J calls plus clone size are reproduced from that table; the DNA served to infer D and trimming. The sample comprises about 23,000 clones, and every one was counted more than once. The ten largest clonotypes hold about 9.2% of the sample.

This TCR came from a human donor with common variable immunodeficiency. Sequencing was done on a sample of peripheral blood mononuclear cells. The V and J genes are TRBV7-9 and TRBJ1-4; too little of a D gene remains to name it. The sequenced CDR3 bases are TGTGCCAGCAGCTTAGGGGCACCGACATGGGAAAAA. Translated, this is CASSLGAPTWEK. The complete CDR3 sequence is CASSLGAPTWEKLFF.